Listed below are T cell receptor beta chains from one sample, sequenced in a study of cytomegalovirus exposure and HLA in healthy donors. The data were produced by immunoSEQ multiplex PCR, yet TCRdb's version contains in-frame clones alone and is incomplete. The sample holds roughly 220,000 clones, approximately 78% seen once. Sample: PBMCs. The receptor source for this set is a man younger than 40 in good health and CMV-seronegative. The CDR3 runs from the conserved cysteine through the conserved F or W. A D gene is named only where the DNA matches it firmly. Some rows have no size entry. The others give once, few or many, or a class for an expanded clone.

V	size	length	D	J	DNA	CDR3
TRBV5-6	NA	13	NA	TRBJ2-7	TGTGCCAGCAGCTTGTCTCTACCCTACGAGCAGTACTTC	CASSLSLPYEQYF
TRBV5-6	few	15	NA	TRBJ1-6	TGTGCCAGCAGCTTTAGTGGTGGCTATAATTCACCCCTCCACTTT	CASSFSGGYNSPLHF
TRBV2	NA	15	NA	TRBJ2-1	TGTGCCAGCAGTGCGGACAGCCGCTCCTACAATGAGCAGTTCTTC	CASSADSRSYNEQFF
TRBV5-4	NA	14	NA	TRBJ2-5	TGTGCCAGCAGCTTGGCGGAGTACCAAGAGACCCAGTACTTC	CASSLAEYQETQYF
TRBV25-1	NA	15	NA	TRBJ1-4	TGTGCCAGCAGCGCACAGATAGGGGTAGGTGAAAAACTGTTTTTT	CASSAQIGVGEKLFF
TRBV9	NA	15	TRBD2	TRBJ2-1	TGTGCCAGCAGCTCCAGCGGGGGGGGTTACAATGAGCAGTTCTTC	CASSSSGGGYNEQFF
TRBV27	NA	12	NA	TRBJ1-1	TGTGCCAGCAGATCGGCCGGGACAGAAGCTTTCTTT	CASRSAGTEAFF
TRBV27	NA	15	TRBD2	TRBJ2-2	TGTGCCAGCACTCGAGGCGGGGGGGTTACCGGGGAGCTGTTTTTT	CASTRGGGVTGELFF
TRBV4-1	few	15	TRBD1	TRBJ1-4	TGCGCCAGCAGCCAAGACGAGACAGGGGGGGAAAAACTGTTTTTT	CASSQDETGGEKLFF
TRBV7-2	few	15	TRBD2	TRBJ2-7	TGTGCCAGCAGCTTAGACGGCGGGGGACGGTACGAGCAGTACTTC	CASSLDGGGRYEQYF
TRBV14	NA	14	NA	TRBJ2-3	TGTGCCAGCAGCCGGGGGGGGCACACAGATACGCAGTATTTT	CASSRGGHTDTQYF
TRBV4-3	NA	15	TRBD2	TRBJ2-3	TGCGCCAGCAGCCCCCAAACGGGGGGGCCAGATACGCAGTATTTT	CASSPQTGGPDTQYF
TRBV13	NA	17	TRBD2	TRBJ2-1	TGTGCCAGCAGCACTAGCGGGGGTCCCCTTCCCTACAATGAGCAGTTCTTC	CASSTSGGPLPYNEQFF
TRBV9	once	17	TRBD2	TRBJ2-3	TGTGCCAGCAGCGTAGTATCTAGCGGGGGGGCCGGCGATACGCAGTATTTT	CASSVVSSGGAGDTQYF
TRBV13	few	15	TRBD1	TRBJ2-1	TGTGCCAGCAGCTTAGGACAGGGGTTGGTACGTGAGCAGTTCTTC	CASSLGQGLVREQFF
TRBV7-6	NA	14	NA	TRBJ2-2	TGTGCCAGCAGTGAAAGGGGTGTCACCGGGGAGCTGTTTTTT	CASSERGVTGELFF
TRBV25-1	NA	17	TRBD1	TRBJ1-3	TGTGCCAGCAGTGAATACGGCGGGACAGGGAACGGAAACACCATATATTTT	CASSEYGGTGNGNTIYF
TRBV20-1	few	11	NA	TRBJ1-1	TGCAGTGCTAGGACTCCCACTGAAGCTTTCTTT	CSARTPTEAFF
TRBV7-6	few	13	NA	TRBJ2-2	TGTGCCAGCAGCTTAGTGCGCACCGGGGAGCTGTTTTTT	CASSLVRTGELFF
TRBV5-1	NA	17	TRBD2	TRBJ2-2	TGCGCCAGCAGCTCCCGACTAGCGGGGGGGGAAACCGGGGAGCTGTTTTTT	CASSSRLAGGETGELFF
TRBV4-1	NA	15	NA	TRBJ2-7	TGCGCCAGCAGCCAAGACGGGACGGGGGACTACGAGCAGTACTTC	CASSQDGTGDYEQYF
TRBV27	NA	15	TRBD1	TRBJ2-3	TGTGCCAGCAGCCTCCGGGACAGGGGAACCGATACGCAGTATTTT	CASSLRDRGTDTQYF
TRBV20-1	NA	10	NA	TRBJ1-1	TGCAGTGCTAGAGGAGGGGAAGCTTTCTTT	CSARGGEAFF
TRBV6-5	NA	15	TRBD1	TRBJ2-3	TGTGCCAGCAGTTACGAGGGGGCTAGCACAGATACGCAGTATTTT	CASSYEGASTDTQYF
TRBV19	NA	15	NA	TRBJ2-3	TGTGCCAGTAGCCTTGGTGGGGCTAACACAGATACGCAGTATTTT	CASSLGGANTDTQYF
TRBV28	NA	15	TRBD1	TRBJ2-5	TGTGCCAGCGGTTCTCGGACAGGGGGCACGGAGACCCAGTACTTC	CASGSRTGGTETQYF
TRBV4-2	few	15	TRBD1	TRBJ1-1	TGTGCCAGCAGCCCACAGGGGGCCGGGGGCACTGAAGCTTTCTTT	CASSPQGAGGTEAFF
TRBV6-5	NA	16	NA	TRBJ1-6	TGTGCCAGCAGTTACTCGAATCCAGGCTTGAATTCACCCCTCCACTTT	CASSYSNPGLNSPLHF
TRBV27	few	15	NA	TRBJ2-5	TGTGCCAGCAGTTTATCGGGCTTCTTGGTGGAGACCCAGTACTTC	CASSLSGFLVETQYF
TRBV6-1	NA	15	TRBD2	TRBJ2-7	TGTGCCAGCAGTGCTAGCGGGGGCGGTACCTACGAGCAGTACTTC	CASSASGGGTYEQYF
TRBV6-5	NA	15	NA	TRBJ1-3	TGTGCCAGCAGTACCCACAGGAACTCTGGAAACACCATATATTTT	CASSTHRNSGNTIYF
TRBV5-5	NA	17	TRBD2	TRBJ2-5	TGTGCCAGCAGCTCCCGACCGCTAGCGGGGGGGCAAGAGACCCAGTACTTC	CASSSRPLAGGQETQYF
TRBV18	NA	14	TRBD1	TRBJ2-1	TGTGCCAGCTCAACCCGGGACAGCTACAATGAGCAGTTCTTC	CASSTRDSYNEQFF
TRBV7-2	NA	15	TRBD2	TRBJ2-3	TGTGCCAGCAGCTTAGAAACTAGCGGGGGAAAGACGCAGTATTTT	CASSLETSGGKTQYF
TRBV11-3	NA	13	TRBD2	TRBJ2-1	TGTGCCAGCAGCTTGGGACTAGCGGGGGAGCAGTTCTTC	CASSLGLAGEQFF
TRBV27	NA	13	NA	TRBJ1-2	TGTGCCAGCAGTTGGGGGCTTAACTATGGCTACACCTTC	CASSWGLNYGYTF
TRBV7-9	NA	15	NA	TRBJ1-4	TGTGCCAGCAGCCTCCACAGGACCGGGAGTGAAAAACTGTTTTTT	CASSLHRTGSEKLFF
TRBV11-2	NA	16	NA	TRBJ1-6	TGTGCCAGCAGCCAGACGACAGGTGCCGGTAATTCACCCCTCCACTTT	CASSQTTGAGNSPLHF
TRBV10-1	once	15	NA	TRBJ2-5	TGCGCCAGCAGTGAGTCCGCAGGGGGGATTGAGACCCAGTACTTC	CASSESAGGIETQYF
TRBV7-9	NA	17	NA	TRBJ2-5	TGTGCCAGCAGCTTACTTAGAGGAGAAAATCTACAAGAGACCCAGTACTTC	CASSLLRGENLQETQYF
TRBV27	NA	15	TRBD2	TRBJ2-2	TGTGCCAGCAGTTCCCTAGCGGTGACCACCGGGGAGCTGTTTTTT	CASSSLAVTTGELFF
TRBV7-6	NA	16	TRBD1	TRBJ1-4	TGTGCCAGCAGCCTCCGGGACAGGGGGCGGGAGGAAAAACTGTTTTTT	CASSLRDRGREEKLFF
TRBV2	NA	17	NA	TRBJ2-1	TGTGCCAGCAAAGCGTGGAGTCTGCGGGGCTCCTACAATGAGCAGTTCTTC	CASKAWSLRGSYNEQFF
TRBV6-5	few	15	NA	TRBJ2-3	TGTGCCAGCAGTTACTTTCCGGGTTCCACAGATACGCAGTATTTT	CASSYFPGSTDTQYF
TRBV27	once	16	NA	TRBJ1-5	TGTGCCAGCAGTGACACCGGTTGGACAGACAATCAGCCCCAGCATTTT	CASSDTGWTDNQPQHF
TRBV5-1	NA	16	TRBD2	TRBJ2-3	TGCGCCAGCAGCATACAGACTAGCGGGGGAAAAGATACGCAGTATTTT	CASSIQTSGGKDTQYF
TRBV2	NA	14	NA	TRBJ1-6	TGTGCCAGCAGTGAGGCACAGGGCAGATCACCCCTCCACTTT	CASSEAQGRSPLHF
TRBV9	NA	13	NA	TRBJ1-6	TGTGCCAGCAGCGTTTACAGAGATTCACCCCTCCACTTT	CASSVYRDSPLHF
TRBV5-4	NA	16	NA	TRBJ1-6	TGTGCCAGCAGCTTCGGGGGAAGCTCCTATAATTCACCCCTCCACTTT	CASSFGGSSYNSPLHF
TRBV6-6	NA	14	NA	TRBJ2-5	TGTGCCAGCAGTTACCCCGCGAACCAAGAGACCCAGTACTTC	CASSYPANQETQYF
TRBV28	NA	17	TRBD2	TRBJ2-1	TGTGCCAGCAGTTTATGGGGGGGGACTAGCCCCTCCAATGAGCAGTTCTTC	CASSLWGGTSPSNEQFF
TRBV18	NA	14	TRBD1	TRBJ2-7	TGTGCCAGCTCACCTAAGGACAGGGCGTACGAGCAGTACTTC	CASSPKDRAYEQYF
TRBV9	once	11	NA	TRBJ2-3	TGTGCCAGCCTTCAGGGGGATACGCAGTATTTT	CASLQGDTQYF
TRBV4-3	NA	17	TRBD1	TRBJ2-2	TGCGCCAGCAGCCAAGATTCGGACAGGGTAATTGGCGGGGAGCTGTTTTTT	CASSQDSDRVIGGELFF
TRBV6-5	NA	15	NA	TRBJ2-7	TGTGCCAGCAGCTCCTTAGTATTTGGTGCAGAGGGGCAGTACTTC	CASSSLVFGAEGQYF
TRBV7-9	NA	18	TRBD2	TRBJ2-3	TGTGCCAGCAGCTTAGCCCTGGGACTAGCGGGGGAAGGCGATACGCAGTATTTT	CASSLALGLAGEGDTQYF
TRBV5-3	few	15	TRBD1	TRBJ2-1	TGTGCCAGAAGCCGCCGGGACAGGGGCAACAATGAGCAGTTCTTC	CARSRRDRGNNEQFF
TRBV28	NA	13	TRBD1	TRBJ1-1	TGTGCCAGCAGGACAGGGGGCTCTGGTGAAGCTTTCTTT	CASRTGGSGEAFF